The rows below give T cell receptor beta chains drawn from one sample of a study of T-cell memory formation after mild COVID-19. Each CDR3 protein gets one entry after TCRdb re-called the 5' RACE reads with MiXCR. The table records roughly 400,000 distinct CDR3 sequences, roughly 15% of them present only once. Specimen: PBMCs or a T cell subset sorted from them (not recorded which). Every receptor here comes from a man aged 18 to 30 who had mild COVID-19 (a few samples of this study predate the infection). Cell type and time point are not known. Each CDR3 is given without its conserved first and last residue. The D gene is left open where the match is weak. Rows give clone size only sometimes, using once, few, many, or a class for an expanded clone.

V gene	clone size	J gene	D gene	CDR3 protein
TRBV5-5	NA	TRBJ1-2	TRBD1	ASSLAPGQGAYGYT
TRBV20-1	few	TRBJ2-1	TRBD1	SASDSRTGKQF
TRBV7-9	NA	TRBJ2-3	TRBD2	ASRTSGAGPTDTQY
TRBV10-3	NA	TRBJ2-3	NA	AISTSGSGNTDTQY
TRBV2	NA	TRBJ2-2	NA	ASSDDAGELF
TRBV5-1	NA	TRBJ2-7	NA	ASSLGLMSSYEQY
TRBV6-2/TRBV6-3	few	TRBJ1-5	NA	ASATASNQPQH
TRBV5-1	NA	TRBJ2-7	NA	ASSLRWGSTYEQY
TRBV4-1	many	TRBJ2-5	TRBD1	ASSQAGGGETQY
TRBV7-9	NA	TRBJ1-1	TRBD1	ASSFPGTGTWNTEAF